This is a list of T cell receptor beta chains from one sample in a study of neurological immune-mediated disorders. TCRdb ran MiXCR on the 5' RACE reads and lists one entry per CDR3 protein. The sample shows about 25,000 distinct CDR3 sequences, around 3.2% of them seen only once. The material sequenced was PBMCs. The receptors shown here come from a woman between 25 and 40 years old with multiple sclerosis. Each CDR3 is given with its conserved first and last residue. Fields, in order: D gene, J gene, clone size, V gene, CDR3 protein, CDR3 DNA. D genes are given only for firm matches. Some rows mark clone size as missing; the rest say once, few, many or name a class of expanded clone.

d_call: .
j_call: TRBJ2-7
clone_size: medium-sized
v_call: TRBV5-1
cdr3_aa: CASSLPSSSYEQYF
cdr3_nt: TGCGCCAGCAGCTTGCCTAGCAGCTCCTACGAGCAGTACTTC

d_call: TRBD1
j_call: TRBJ1-1
clone_size: once
v_call: TRBV5-1
cdr3_aa: CVSSWTGKNTEAFF
cdr3_nt: TGCGTCAGCAGCTGGACAGGGAAAAACACTGAAGCTTTCTTT

d_call: TRBD1
j_call: TRBJ2-7
clone_size: many
v_call: TRBV5-1
cdr3_aa: CASSLPGQGNYEQYF
cdr3_nt: TGCGCCAGCAGCCTCCCGGGACAGGGGAACTACGAGCAGTACTTC

d_call: TRBD2
j_call: TRBJ2-1
clone_size: medium-sized
v_call: TRBV7-2
cdr3_aa: CASSIWTSGTYNEQFF
cdr3_nt: TGTGCCAGCAGCATCTGGACTAGCGGGACCTACAATGAGCAGTTCTTC

d_call: .
j_call: TRBJ2-1
clone_size: many
v_call: TRBV7-3
cdr3_aa: CASSPKTGSYNEQFF
cdr3_nt: TGTGCCAGCAGCCCGAAGACTGGGTCCTACAATGAGCAGTTCTTC

d_call: TRBD2
j_call: TRBJ2-1
clone_size: many
v_call: TRBV5-1
cdr3_aa: CASSPGLESYNEQFF
cdr3_nt: TGCGCCAGCAGCCCCGGACTAGAGTCCTACAATGAGCAGTTCTTC

d_call: .
j_call: TRBJ1-5
clone_size: many
v_call: TRBV4-3
cdr3_aa: CASSQDRASFQPQNF
cdr3_nt: TGCGCCAGCAGCCAAGACAGGGCTTCCTTTCAGCCCCAGAATTTT

d_call: TRBD2
j_call: TRBJ2-4
clone_size: few
v_call: TRBV18
cdr3_aa: CASSPGPPGLAEYF
cdr3_nt: TGTGCCAGCTCACCAGGCCCCCCGGGACTAGCCGAGTACTTC

d_call: TRBD1
j_call: TRBJ2-3
clone_size: many
v_call: TRBV3-1
cdr3_aa: CASSQDLWTGRASTDTQYF
cdr3_nt: TGTGCCAGCAGCCAAGATCTATGGACAGGGCGGGCTAGCACAGATACGCAGTATTTT

d_call: .
j_call: TRBJ2-2
clone_size: many
v_call: TRBV7-2
cdr3_aa: CASSLVGLRTTGELFF
cdr3_nt: TGTGCCAGCAGCTTAGTCGGGTTAAGAACAACCGGGGAGCTGTTTTTT

d_call: .
j_call: TRBJ2-7
clone_size: few
v_call: TRBV27
cdr3_aa: CASSSTLGREEQYF
cdr3_nt: TGTGCCAGCAGTTCAACGCTAGGGCGAGAAGAGCAGTACTTC

d_call: .
j_call: TRBJ2-7
clone_size: many
v_call: TRBV6-5
cdr3_aa: CASSSSDYTYEQYF
cdr3_nt: .

d_call: .
j_call: TRBJ2-2
clone_size: medium-sized
v_call: TRBV27
cdr3_aa: CASKGRYTANTGELFF
cdr3_nt: TGTGCCAGCAAGGGGCGCTATACCGCGAACACCGGGGAGCTGTTTTTT

d_call: .
j_call: TRBJ2-2
clone_size: many
v_call: TRBV18
cdr3_aa: CASSPRNTGELFF
cdr3_nt: TGTGCCAGCTCACCACGGAACACCGGGGAGCTGTTTTTT

d_call: TRBD2
j_call: TRBJ2-5
clone_size: many
v_call: TRBV5-1
cdr3_aa: CASSYGLAGIEETQYF
cdr3_nt: TGCGCCAGCAGCTATGGACTAGCGGGGATTGAAGAGACCCAGTACTTC

d_call: .
j_call: TRBJ2-5
clone_size: many
v_call: TRBV5-1
cdr3_aa: CASSEPGKETQYF
cdr3_nt: TGCGCCAGCAGCGAGCCCGGAAAAGAGACCCAGTACTTC

d_call: .
j_call: TRBJ1-2
clone_size: many
v_call: TRBV12-3/TRBV12-4
cdr3_aa: CASRNRQEYTF
cdr3_nt: TGTGCCAGCAGAAACCGACAGGAGTACACCTTC

d_call: TRBD1
j_call: TRBJ1-2
clone_size: many
v_call: TRBV12-3/TRBV12-4
cdr3_aa: CASRPSGQEFRGYTF
cdr3_nt: TGTGCCAGCAGGCCCTCGGGACAGGAGTTCCGTGGCTACACCTTC

d_call: TRBD2
j_call: TRBJ2-2
clone_size: many
v_call: TRBV20-1
cdr3_aa: CSARRLAGVINTGELFF
cdr3_nt: TGCAGTGCTAGAAGGCTAGCGGGGGTTATCAACACCGGGGAGCTGTTTTTT

d_call: TRBD1
j_call: TRBJ1-1
clone_size: many
v_call: TRBV7-2
cdr3_aa: CASSRAGQRNTEAFF
cdr3_nt: TGTGCCAGCAGCCGAGCGGGACAGAGGAACACTGAAGCTTTCTTT

d_call: TRBD2
j_call: TRBJ2-1
clone_size: many
v_call: TRBV20-1
cdr3_aa: CSARTSGGNEQFF
cdr3_nt: TGCAGTGCGCGGACTAGCGGGGGCAATGAGCAGTTCTTC

d_call: .
j_call: TRBJ2-2
clone_size: many
v_call: TRBV29-1
cdr3_aa: CASSRTGELFF
cdr3_nt: TGCGCTTCTAGTCGCACCGGGGAGCTGTTTTTT

d_call: TRBD2
j_call: TRBJ2-1
clone_size: many
v_call: TRBV15
cdr3_aa: CATSRTGLAENEQFF
cdr3_nt: TGTGCCACCAGCAGGACGGGACTAGCGGAAAATGAGCAGTTCTTC

d_call: .
j_call: TRBJ2-7
clone_size: many
v_call: TRBV29-1
cdr3_aa: CSVGRKSSYEQYF
cdr3_nt: TGCAGCGTTGGGCGGAAGAGCTCCTACGAGCAGTACTTC

d_call: .
j_call: TRBJ2-3
clone_size: many
v_call: TRBV6-5
cdr3_aa: CASSYLYPGARGTDTQYF
cdr3_nt: TGTGCCAGCAGTTACCTTTATCCGGGAGCGCGCGGCACAGATACGCAGTATTTT

d_call: .
j_call: TRBJ2-7
clone_size: many
v_call: TRBV12-3/TRBV12-4
cdr3_aa: CASSLARYEQYF
cdr3_nt: TGTGCCAGCAGTTTAGCTCGGTACGAGCAGTACTTC

d_call: .
j_call: TRBJ2-3
clone_size: .
v_call: TRBV5-1
cdr3_aa: CASSSKGDTQYF
cdr3_nt: TGCGCCAGCAGCTCAAAAGGAGATACGCAGTATTTT

d_call: TRBD2
j_call: TRBJ2-1
clone_size: many
v_call: TRBV5-1
cdr3_aa: CATSLTSGRYNEQFF
cdr3_nt: TGCGCCACCTCACTGACTAGCGGGAGATACAATGAGCAGTTCTTC

d_call: TRBD2
j_call: TRBJ2-5
clone_size: many
v_call: TRBV5-1
cdr3_aa: CASSLGGGHETQYF
cdr3_nt: TGCGCCAGCAGCTTGGGCGGGGGGCATGAGACCCAGTACTTC

d_call: .
j_call: TRBJ2-1
clone_size: many
v_call: TRBV4-1
cdr3_aa: CASSRFYNEQFF
cdr3_nt: TGCGCCAGCAGTCGATTTTACAATGAGCAGTTCTTC

d_call: .
j_call: TRBJ2-7
clone_size: many
v_call: TRBV5-5
cdr3_aa: CASSLGTHSYEQYF
cdr3_nt: TGTGCCAGCAGCTTGGGGACCCACTCCTACGAGCAGTACTTC

d_call: TRBD2
j_call: TRBJ2-7
clone_size: many
v_call: TRBV18
cdr3_aa: CASSPGLEPYEQYF
cdr3_nt: TGTGCCAGCTCACCAGGACTAGAACCCTACGAGCAGTACTTC

d_call: .
j_call: TRBJ1-5
clone_size: many
v_call: TRBV10-3
cdr3_aa: CAISASVFGNQPQHF
cdr3_nt: TGTGCCATCAGCGCGTCGGTTTTCGGCAATCAGCCCCAGCATTTT

d_call: .
j_call: TRBJ2-3
clone_size: many
v_call: TRBV3-1
cdr3_aa: CASSHPPLADTQYF
cdr3_nt: TGTGCCAGCAGCCACCCCCCTCTCGCCGATACGCAGTATTTT

d_call: .
j_call: TRBJ1-1
clone_size: many
v_call: TRBV7-2
cdr3_aa: CASSASWGNTEAFF
cdr3_nt: TGTGCCAGCAGCGCAAGTTGGGGGAACACTGAAGCTTTCTTT

d_call: .
j_call: TRBJ2-7
clone_size: few
v_call: TRBV9
cdr3_aa: CASSVEGGSYEQYF
cdr3_nt: TGTGCCAGCAGCGTAGAGGGTGGCAGTTACGAGCAGTACTTC

d_call: .
j_call: TRBJ2-1
clone_size: many
v_call: TRBV5-5
cdr3_aa: CASSLVPLGWAFF
cdr3_nt: TGTGCCAGCAGCTTGGTCCCACTTGGGTGGGCGTTCTTC

d_call: .
j_call: TRBJ2-7
clone_size: many
v_call: TRBV28
cdr3_aa: CASSLFGSIVGVRYEQYF
cdr3_nt: TGTGCCAGCAGTTTATTCGGAAGTATAGTCGGGGTGCGCTACGAGCAGTACTTC

d_call: TRBD1
j_call: TRBJ2-1
clone_size: many
v_call: TRBV27
cdr3_aa: CASNPVRAGGNEQFF
cdr3_nt: TGTGCCAGCAACCCCGTCAGGGCAGGGGGCAATGAGCAGTTCTTC

d_call: .
j_call: TRBJ1-5
clone_size: few
v_call: TRBV20-1
cdr3_aa: CSALGDSNQPQNF
cdr3_nt: TGCAGTGCGCTGGGTGATAGCAATCAGCCCCAGAATTTT

d_call: .
j_call: TRBJ1-5
clone_size: many
v_call: TRBV7-2
cdr3_aa: CASSLGQWPNQPQNF
cdr3_nt: TGTGCCAGCAGCTTAGGGCAGTGGCCCAATCAGCCCCAGAATTTT

d_call: TRBD1
j_call: TRBJ1-5
clone_size: many
v_call: TRBV20-1
cdr3_aa: CSASRTGYSNQPQHF
cdr3_nt: TGCAGTGCTTCCCGGACAGGGTATAGCAATCAGCCCCAGCATTTT

d_call: TRBD2
j_call: TRBJ2-2
clone_size: many
v_call: TRBV5-1
cdr3_aa: CASSLRPSGRGNTGELFF
cdr3_nt: TGCGCCAGCAGCTTGCGGCCTAGCGGGAGGGGGAACACCGGGGAGCTGTTTTTT

d_call: TRBD2
j_call: TRBJ2-2
clone_size: many
v_call: TRBV7-8
cdr3_aa: CASSIGTINTGELFF
cdr3_nt: TGTGCCAGCAGCATCGGGACTATCAACACCGGGGAGCTGTTTTTT

d_call: .
j_call: TRBJ1-2
clone_size: few
v_call: TRBV20-1
cdr3_aa: CSARAKGHGYTF
cdr3_nt: TGCAGTGCTAGAGCTAAGGGGCATGGCTACACCTTC

d_call: TRBD1
j_call: TRBJ2-1
clone_size: many
v_call: TRBV5-6
cdr3_aa: CASSFRGRGSYNEQFF
cdr3_nt: TGTGCCAGCAGCTTCAGGGGGCGAGGCTCCTACAATGAGCAGTTCTTC

d_call: .
j_call: TRBJ1-6
clone_size: many
v_call: TRBV7-2
cdr3_aa: CASSLGDYNSPLHF
cdr3_nt: TGTGCCAGCAGCTTGGGCGATTATAATTCACCCCTCCACTTT